The 2 T cell receptor beta chains reported below all come from one sample, sequenced in a study of shared clonotypes between healthy human individuals (dated by TCRdb to the early 2020s). Libraries came from the immunoSEQ multiplex PCR assay. TCRdb took over this immuneACCESS table, retaining in-frame rearrangements with V and J assigned. Such tables are incomplete; in checked studies, under half of the missing clones stem from an unresolved V gene, and the remainder is unexplained. The sample table records a few hundred thousand clones; less than 98% of these occur just once. Together, the top ten hold 0.057% of the sample. What was sequenced was naive CD4+ T cells sorted from blood. The sample's cell subset or site label, in plain terms: CD45RA+ positively selected. The receptors here all came from a woman in her twenties or thirties in good health.

The chain links TRBV6-4 to TRBJ2-3; 10 bases match TRBD2. CDR1 and CDR2 from the germline V gene are MRHNA and SNTAGT. The CDR3 extends over 15 amino acids. J gave up 6 bases and V 6 bases, and 9 bases lay outside the gene matches. CDR3 nucleotide sequence: TGTGCCAGCAGCCCTCTAGCGGGAGTGCCTGATACGCAGTATTTT. Translating gives CASSPLAGVPDTQYF.

This clone was seen once. The chain recombines TRBV11-2 with TRBJ2-7, with D possibly TRBD2 on 6 matching bases. Germline loops: CDR1 SGHAT, CDR2 FQNNGV. The V end was cut by 2 bases, the J end by 4 bases, with 12 bases between. The CDR3 consists of 14 residues. CDR3 amino acids: CASSLQTSSYEQYF. The CDR3 bases are TGTGCCAGCAGCTTACAGACTAGTTCTTACGAGCAGTACTTC.